The rows below give T cell receptor beta chains drawn from one sample of a study of response to subunit inactivated influenza vaccine. TCRdb re-analysed the RT-PCR reads in MiXCR, keeping a single row per CDR3 protein. The sample yields approximately 500,000 distinct CDR3 sequences, roughly 15% seen once. The starting material was PBMCs from blood, obtained 11 to 12 days after vaccination. The source of these receptors is a man in his fifties or sixties who received an inactivated influenza vaccine. The CDR3 runs from the conserved cysteine through the conserved F or W. Fields, in order: D gene, V gene, J gene, clone size, CDR3 protein, CDR3 DNA. A D gene is named only where the DNA matches it firmly. Clone size is not always given. Where it is, it says once, few, many or a class for expanded clones.

TRBD1	TRBV20-1	TRBJ1-1	few	CSAPDAGGTEAFF	TGCAGTGCTCCGGACGCAGGGGGCACTGAAGCTTTCTTT
TRBD2	TRBV18	TRBJ2-1	-	CASSSYLAGVDNEQFF	TGTGCCAGCTCAAGCTATCTAGCGGGAGTCGACAATGAGCAGTTCTTC
-	TRBV19	TRBJ2-3	-	CASSRGLDTDTQYF	TGTGCCAGTAGTCGGGGACTCGACACAGATACGCAGTATTTT
-	TRBV20-1	TRBJ1-5	-	CSARAGGLTQPQHF	TGCAGTGCTAGAGCCGGGGGGCTCACTCAGCCCCAGCATTTT
TRBD1	TRBV30	TRBJ1-1	-	CAWSLPGQGGTEAFF	TGTGCCTGGAGTCTACCGGGACAGGGGGGGACTGAAGCTTTCTTT
TRBD1	TRBV2	TRBJ2-7	-	CASSDWQGAQDEQYF	TGTGCCAGCAGTGATTGGCAGGGGGCGCAGGACGAGCAGTACTTC
TRBD1	TRBV28	TRBJ2-7	few	CASSLDRGSIMVEQYF	TGTGCCAGCAGTTTGGACAGGGGGTCCATTATGGTCGAGCAGTACTTC
-	TRBV25-1	TRBJ2-3	many	CASSEFRTADTQYF	TGTGCCAGCAGTGAATTTAGGACGGCAGATACGCAGTATTTT
TRBD1	TRBV29-1	TRBJ2-7	many	CSVVYGQGAPPYEQYF	TGCAGCGTTGTCTACGGGCAGGGGGCTCCTCCCTACGAGCAGTACTTC
-	TRBV6-5	TRBJ2-7	few	CASRNAYEQYF	TGTGCCAGTCGCAACGCCTACGAGCAGTACTTC
TRBD2	TRBV11-2	TRBJ2-1	few	CASSLTFTSGSSYNEQFF	TGTGCCAGCAGCTTAACCTTCACTAGCGGGAGCTCCTACAATGAGCAGTTCTTC
-	TRBV5-4	TRBJ1-4	-	CASSSPGGKLFF	TGTGCCAGCAGCTCACCTGGAGGAAAACTGTTTTTT